One and the same sample provided the 9 T cell receptor beta chains below, sequenced in a study of T cell repertoires in cytomegalovirus infection. TCRdb re-called the reads through MiXCR, storing one row per CDR3 protein. The sample lists over 250,000 distinct CDR3 sequences, more than 20% occurring once. Sequencing was performed on PBMCs. These receptor sequences come from a human donor in good health (CMV status not recorded). Some clones in this sample may be carry-over from other donors' samples.

The genes are TRBV7-2 and TRBJ2-1; no reliable D call. Trimming cost V 2 bases and J 8 bases, with 4 bases left between them. The CDR3 loop spans 11 amino acids. In germline, CDR1 is SGHTA, CDR2 FQGNSA. CDR3 region: CASSLSDEQFF. CDR3 DNA sequence: TGTGCCAGCAGCTTAAGCGATGAGCAGTTCTTC.

This clonotype showed up just a few times. The chain uses TRBV19 and TRBJ2-1, with unresolved D. This CDR3 comprises 15 residues. V lost 8 bases and J lost 0, with 14 bases in between. Germline loops: CDR1 LNHDA, CDR2 SQIVND (reference sequence). This CDR3 reads CASALKYSSYNEQFF. The DNA for the CDR3 is TGTGCCAGTGCCCTAAAGTACAGCTCCTACAATGAGCAGTTCTTC.

In this sample, this clonotype turned up a few times. The J gene is TRBJ2-1, the V gene TRBV25-1, with D possibly being TRBD1 or TRBD2 (5 bases each). The germline gives CDR1 MGHDK, CDR2 SYGVNS. V shed 7 bases and J shed 4 bases, with 20 bases lying between them. There are 16 residues in the CDR3. For the CDR3, the DNA is TGTGCCAGCACCGGGGCCGGGGCGAACTCGTACAATGAGCAGTTCTTC. Translated: CASTGAGANSYNEQFF.

This clonotype was seen many times. The V gene is TRBV7-2, the J gene TRBJ1-1, with D unresolved. The V end lost 2 bases, the J end lost 4 bases, and 14 bases lay between the germline ends. The CDR3 has 15 amino acids. The V gene's germline CDR1 is SGHTA and CDR2 FQGNSA. CDR3: CASSLNVPWGTEAFF. In nucleotides, the CDR3 is TGTGCCAGCAGCTTAAATGTACCGTGGGGCACTGAAGCTTTCTTT.

There are many counts of this clonotype. J is TRBJ2-1 and V is TRBV6-2 or TRBV6-3; a weak D match, TRBD1 (6 bases). Trimming took 2 bases from V and 9 from J, leaving 8 bases between them. The germline V gene has CDR1 MNHEY and CDR2 SVGEGT. The CDR3 runs 12 residues. CDR3 DNA sequence: TGTGCCAGCAGTTACAAGGGGGTTGAGCAGTTCTTC. Its translation: CASSYKGVEQFF.

This clonotype has ten or more counts. J is TRBJ1-5 and V is TRBV12-3 or TRBV12-4; D remains unclear. The germline V and J ends were trimmed by 6 bases and 3 bases, with 12 bases remaining between them. There are 14 residues in the CDR3. DNA of the CDR3: TGTGCCAGCAGCCCCGGGAATTACAATCAGCCCCAGCATTTT. Translated, it gives CASSPGNYNQPQHF.

This clonotype occurred a few times. The genes are TRBV2 and TRBJ1-1, with TRBD1 matching over 7 bases. From germline, CDR1 is SNHLY and CDR2 FYNNEI. This CDR3 region has 14 residues. Trimming removed 10 bases from V and 1 base from J; junction bases left unmatched: 9. As DNA, the CDR3 is TGTGCCACCTCGGACAGGACCCAGAACACTGAAGCTTTCTTT. It translates to CATSDRTQNTEAFF. The complete variable domain, with remaining parts taken from reference TRBV2 and TRBJ1-1, reads EPEVTQTPSHQVTQMGQEVILRCVPISNHLYFYWYRQILGQKVEFLVSFYNNEISEKSEIFDDQFSVERPDGSNFTLKIRSTKLEDSAMYFCATSDRTQNTEAFFGQGTRLTVV.

The rearrangement uses TRBV6-2 or TRBV6-3 and TRBJ1-2; D remains ambiguous. Trimming removed 6 bases at V and 2 bases at J, with 7 bases between. The CDR3 contains 12 residues. Germline V lookup: CDR1 MNHEY, CDR2 SVGEGT. In nucleotides, the CDR3 is TGTGCCAGCAGGGGGATAAACTATGGCTACACCTTC. This encodes CASRGINYGYTF.

V usage is TRBV5-1 and J usage is TRBJ1-1; D is unresolved. Germline V lookup: CDR1 SGHRS, CDR2 YFSETQ. The CDR3 consists of 14 residues. Trimming left V 4 bases short and J 5 bases short, with 15 bases between. The CDR3 region is CASSPGGLRTEAFF. The CDR3 nucleotides are TGCGCCAGCAGCCCCGGTGGGTTGAGAACTGAAGCTTTCTTT.